This T cell receptor beta chain was sequenced during a study of breast tumors, draining lymph nodes, adjacent tissues. The germline CDR1 and CDR2 sequences are KGHSH and LQKENI. The V end lost 0 bases, the J end lost 11 bases, and 12 bases lay between the germline ends. The CDR3 sequence is 13 residues long. Breast cancer patients provided tissue from their axillary draining lymph nodes. TCRdb re-called the multiplex PCR reads with MiXCR, one entry per CDR3 protein. This sample has around 230,000 distinct CDR3 sequences, with less than 40% found just once. The sample consisted of axillary lymph node tissue. V gene TRBV18 combines with J gene TRBJ2-3; no clear D gene. The sequence was collected from a female donor with breast cancer. Some clones in this sample may be carry-over from other donors' samples. CDR3 nucleotides: TGTGCCAGCTCACCACCGAGTAGTAATGAGCAGTATTTT. Its translation is CASSPPSSNEQYF.